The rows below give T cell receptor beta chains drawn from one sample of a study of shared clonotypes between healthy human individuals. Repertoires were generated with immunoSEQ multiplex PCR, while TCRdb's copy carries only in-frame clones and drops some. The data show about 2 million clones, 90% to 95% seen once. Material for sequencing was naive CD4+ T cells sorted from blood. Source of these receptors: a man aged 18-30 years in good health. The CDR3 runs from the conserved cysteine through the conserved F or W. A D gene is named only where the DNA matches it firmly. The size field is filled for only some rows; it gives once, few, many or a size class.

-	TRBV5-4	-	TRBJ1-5	TGTGCCAGCAGCTTGGCCCCAGATAGCAATCAGCCCCAGCATTTT	CASSLAPDSNQPQHF
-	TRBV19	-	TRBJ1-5	TGTGCCAGTAGTATCGCGGGGGGCAATCAGCCCCAGCATTTT	CASSIAGGNQPQHF
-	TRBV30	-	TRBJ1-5	TGTGCCTGGAGTGTAAGGGGCGATCAGCCCCAGCATTTT	CAWSVRGDQPQHF
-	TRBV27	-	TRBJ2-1	TGTGCCAGCAGCTCACCGCGACCCTACTACAATGAGCAGTTCTTC	CASSSPRPYYNEQFF
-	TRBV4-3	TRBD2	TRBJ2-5	TGCGCCAGCACCCTTCGGGAGGCACAAGAGACCCAGTACTTC	CASTLREAQETQYF
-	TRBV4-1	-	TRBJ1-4	TGCGCCAGCAGCCAAGAGAGTCAGAGAAATGAAAAACTGTTTTTT	CASSQESQRNEKLFF
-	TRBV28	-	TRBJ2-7	TGTGCCAGCAGTCCCCGGGACCTGAGGGGCTACGAGCAGTACTTC	CASSPRDLRGYEQYF
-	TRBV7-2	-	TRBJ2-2	TGTGCCAGCAGCTTAGTCGGGACACCTCCCACCGGGGAGCTGTTTTTT	CASSLVGTPPTGELFF
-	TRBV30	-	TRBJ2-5	TGTGCCTGGAGTCTCGGATTGGGAGAGACCCAGTACTTC	CAWSLGLGETQYF
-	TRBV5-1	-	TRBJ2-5	TGCGCCAGCCGTTCGTTTTTTTTACAGCAAGAGACCCAGTACTTC	CASRSFFLQQETQYF
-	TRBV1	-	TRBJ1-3	TGCACCAGCAGCCAACCCGACAGCCTCTCTGGAAACACCATATATTTT	CTSSQPDSLSGNTIYF
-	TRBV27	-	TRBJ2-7	TGTGCCAGCAGTTTGGACCCTCTAGAGGTCGAGCAGTACTTC	CASSLDPLEVEQYF
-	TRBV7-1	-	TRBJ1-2	TGTGCCAGCAGCTCCCGGAGCACCTCCGGGGGCTATGGCTACACCTTC	CASSSRSTSGGYGYTF
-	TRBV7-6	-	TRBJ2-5	TGTGCCAGCAGGGCCTGGGGGGAGACCCAGTACTTC	CASRAWGETQYF
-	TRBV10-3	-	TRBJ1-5	TGTGCCATCAGTGAGTTGGGGGCAGGTAGCAATCAGCCCCAGCATTTT	CAISELGAGSNQPQHF
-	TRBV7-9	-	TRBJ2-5	TGTGCCACCCACCGGGCCCCTCAAGAGACCCAGTACTTC	CATHRAPQETQYF
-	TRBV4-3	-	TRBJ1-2	TGCGCCAGCAGCCAAGATGAGAGGGAATTGAGCTATGGCTACACCTTC	CASSQDERELSYGYTF
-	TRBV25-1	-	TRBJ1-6	TGTGCCAGCAGTGATGGGAATTCACCCCTCCACTTT	CASSDGNSPLHF
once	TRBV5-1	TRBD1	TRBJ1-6	TGCGCCAGCAGCTTGACTACAGGGGCCGGGAATTCACCCCTCCACTTT	CASSLTTGAGNSPLHF
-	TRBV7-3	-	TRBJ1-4	TGTGCCAGCAGCTTAAACGGCCAGGGTAATGAAAAACTGTTTTTT	CASSLNGQGNEKLFF
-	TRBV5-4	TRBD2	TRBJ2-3	TGTGCCAGCAGCTTGGAGAGCGGGGGGAGCACAGATACGCAGTATTTT	CASSLESGGSTDTQYF
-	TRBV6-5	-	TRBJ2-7	TGTGCCAGCAGCCCGTCAGGGACATACGAGCAGTACTTC	CASSPSGTYEQYF
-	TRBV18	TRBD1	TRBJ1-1	TGTGCCAGCTCATCGGGACAGGGGGTTGTTGCTTTCTTT	CASSSGQGVVAFF
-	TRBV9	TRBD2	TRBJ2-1	TGTGCCAGCAGCGTAGCCGGGACTAGCGTTTACAATGAGCAGTTCTTC	CASSVAGTSVYNEQFF
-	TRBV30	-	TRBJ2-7	TGTGCCTGGAGACAGGACTCCTACGAGCAGTACTTC	CAWRQDSYEQYF
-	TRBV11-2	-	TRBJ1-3	TGTGCCAGCAGCTTAGGGTGGGACACCATATATTTT	CASSLGWDTIYF
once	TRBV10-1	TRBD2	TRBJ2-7	TGCGCCAGCAGTGAAGCTAGCGGACCCTACGAGCAGTACTTC	CASSEASGPYEQYF
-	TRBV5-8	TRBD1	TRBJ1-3	TGTGCCAGCAGCGTCGACAGGGGGCCTGGAAACACCATATATTTT	CASSVDRGPGNTIYF
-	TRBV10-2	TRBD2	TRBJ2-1	TGCGCCAGCAGTGAGCGAGGGACTAGGTCCTACAATGAGCAGTTCTTC	CASSERGTRSYNEQFF
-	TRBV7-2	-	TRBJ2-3	TGTGCCAGCAGCTTAGTTGCTGGAGATACGCAGTATTTT	CASSLVAGDTQYF
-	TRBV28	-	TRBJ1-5	TGTGCCAGCACCCCTCAGGGAGGGGATCAGCCCCAGCATTTT	CASTPQGGDQPQHF
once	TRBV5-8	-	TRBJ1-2	TGTGCCAGCAGCTTGTATTCAGGAGCTAACTATGGCTACACCTTC	CASSLYSGANYGYTF
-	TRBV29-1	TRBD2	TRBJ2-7	TGCAGCGTGTGGGCGGGAGAGGTCCACGAGCAGTACTTC	CSVWAGEVHEQYF
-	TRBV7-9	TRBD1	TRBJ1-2	TGTGCCAGCAGCTTACAACAGGGGGCTCTGGGGCTCGGCTACACCTTC	CASSLQQGALGLGYTF
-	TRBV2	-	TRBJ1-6	TGTGCCAGCATAGGGACGGTCTATAATTCACCCCTCCACTTT	CASIGTVYNSPLHF
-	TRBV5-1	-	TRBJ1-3	TGCGCCAGCAGCACGGACGGGAGCTATGGAAACACCATATATTTT	CASSTDGSYGNTIYF
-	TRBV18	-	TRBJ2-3	TGTGCCAGCTTACGGGACACCACCACAGATACGCAGTATTTT	CASLRDTTTDTQYF
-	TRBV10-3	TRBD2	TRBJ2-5	TGTGCCATCGGCGGGGGGAAAGAAGAGACCCAGTACTTC	CAIGGGKEETQYF
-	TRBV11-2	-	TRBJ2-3	TGTGCCAGCAGCTTAGTCTCGGATCTAGATACGCAGTATTTT	CASSLVSDLDTQYF
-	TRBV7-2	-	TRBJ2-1	TGTGCCAGCAGCTTAGACCGGACATTGGACCATGAGCAGTTCTTC	CASSLDRTLDHEQFF
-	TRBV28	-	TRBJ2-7	TGTGCCAGCAGTAATAATGGGAAGATCTACGAGCAGTACTTC	CASSNNGKIYEQYF
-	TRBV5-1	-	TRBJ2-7	TGCGCCAGCAGCGTGATGAGTACCTCCTACGAGCAGTACTTC	CASSVMSTSYEQYF